This T cell receptor beta chain comes out of a study of PD-1 blockade in classical Hodgkin lymphoma (dated by TCRdb to about 2020). For context, the study as a whole: Nivolumab dosing was 3 mg/kg intravenously every 2 weeks, continuing until either disease progression or unacceptable toxicity. The study used CyTOF and TCR beta sequencing to define a peripheral blood immune signature of response to PD-1 blockade in classical Hodgkin lymphoma. The study at large found these results: By C4D1, a significant rise was seen in CD4+ TCR diversity but not in CD8+ TCR diversity (p=0.0027 vs p=0.16), and the rise was most apparent among complete responders (p=0.02). The study was limited to a single clinical trial cohort, and causes of repertoire differences, possibly disease activity or prior therapy, remained undefined. Newly diagnosed patients were reported to have lower baseline TCR diversity than healthy donors, and relapsed/refractory patients were reported to have lower baseline TCR diversity still. Baseline diversity similar to that of newly diagnosed patients was observed in trial patients achieving complete response, whereas significantly lower diversity was observed in partial responders and progressors. Lower diversity was observed in patients in whom nivolumab was started less than 1 year after ASCT, and these patients were excluded from later analyses so that confounding by immune reconstitution would be avoided.

The Qiagen DNeasy kit was used to extract genomic DNA from unsorted PBMCs and from the negatively selected CD4+ and CD8+ fractions. Amplification of TCR beta CDR3 regions was done by immunoSEQ multiplex PCR with primers that anneal to V and J segments. A synthetic immune receptor repertoire was used to minimize amplification bias, and any remaining bias was removed computationally after sequencing. The authors' analysis ran thus. Custom Python scripts were used to quantify repertoire diversity as the Shannon entropy index. Unsorted, CD4+ and CD8+ repertoires were analyzed separately, except for combined analyses in which CD4+ and CD8+ sequences were merged in silico. A clone was considered expanded if an increase in frequency of at least 2-fold after treatment relative to C1D1 was found, and a pseudocount of 0.5 was applied to clones undetected at baseline. Clones with 0 or 1 copy at C1D1 were defined as singleton clones, while clones with 2 or more copies were defined as non-singleton clones. Clones expanded in unsorted samples were labelled as CD4+, CD8+ or unknown by matching protein sequences in sorted samples from the same patient. Wilcoxon tests were applied to paired samples to test diversity changes from C1D1 to C4D1. Entries here come from immuneACCESS through TCRdb and include only in-frame sequences with V and J called. Some clones fail to appear in such tables; in the studies checked, an unresolved V gene covers under half of the shortfall, and the cause of the remainder is unknown. The V and J calls and clone size were taken over from that table, and D and trimming were inferred from the DNA. This sample holds around 96,000 clones; over 70% were observed only once. The ten most abundant clones make up over 9% of the sample.

With regard to this clone: Its antigen is still unknown. Base qualities are not recorded, but no much larger clone differs from it by a single base.

The CDR3 sequence holds 15 residues, the cysteine and phenylalanine included. Only CDR3 DNA is held: 45 bases, read in frame from base 1. The V end loses 6 bases and the J end loses 6 bases, and a stretch of 18 bases separates them. According to the germline V gene (reference sequence), CDR1 reads LNHDA and CDR2 reads SQIVND. In light of the paper, this sample's time point label describes: cycle 1 day 1 (C1D1), immediately before nivolumab initiation. Every trial patient had relapsed following autologous stem cell transplantation, and prior brentuximab vedotin exposure was what differed among cohorts A, B and C. The trial cohort was composed of under 70 patients with relapsed/refractory classical Hodgkin lymphoma, for whom complete response, partial response or progressive disease was recorded as best overall response. In the multi-cohort phase II CheckMate 205 trial, trial patients received single-agent nivolumab. Best overall response was determined by an independent review committee according to the 2007 International Working Group response criteria. Trial PBMCs were collected just before the start of nivolumab (C1D1) and during therapy at cycle 2 day 1 and cycle 4 day 1. Peripheral blood was collected in 8 mL Vacutainer Cell Preparation Tubes, from which PBMCs were isolated by centrifugation and then cryopreserved.

Specimen: peripheral blood mononuclear cells (PBMCs), collected at baseline. The receptor chain draws on TRBV19 and TRBJ1-5, with TRBD1 tentatively as D gene (6 bases match). This TCR came from a human donor with classical Hodgkin lymphoma. The nucleotides are TGTGCCAGTAGCTGGGGGGCAGGGAATGCTCAGCCCCAGCATTTT. The translation is CASSWGAGNAQPQHF.